Shown below are 18 T cell receptor delta chains from a single sample sequenced in a study of gamma delta lymphoproliferative disorders and STAT genes. Sequencing used genomic DNA taken from PBMCs of patients and controls. TCRdb reanalyzed the multiplex PCR reads using CATT. The table records roughly 1,400 delta-chain clones, roughly 2.9% of them present only once. The sequenced sample consisted of blood. All receptors derive from a human donor in good health.

Concerning this clone: A read error is the likely source, as a far larger clone sits one nucleotide away. Other nucleotide sequences from this sample produce the same CDR3. The rearrangement joins TRDV2 to TRDJ1; tentatively, D is TRDD3 (6 bases). CDR3 length: 18 residues. Germline V gene sequence: CDR1 GEAIGNYY, CDR2 EKD. The CDR3 reads CACDTVGLGGGYTDKLIF. The CDR3 DNA reads TGTGCCTGCGACACCGTCGGCCTTGGGGGGGGGTACACCGATAAACTCATCTTT.

In the case of this clone: It differs at one base from a far larger clone, so likely a read error. V usage is TRDV2 and J usage is TRDJ1, with TRDD3 matching over 9 bases. After removal of 3 bases from V and 10 bases from J, the junction contained 29 bases not matched to a gene. The CDR3 runs 20 residues. Germline CDR1 is GEAIGNYY and CDR2 is EKD. CDR3: CACDAGFGLGIREGTQRLIF. DNA for the CDR3: TGTGCCTGTGACGCCGGATTTGGCTTGGGGATACGCGAGGGGACGCAGAGACTCATCTTT.

This clone occurred a few times. TCRdb lists the protein of a much larger clone for this DNA, which differs at residue 12, so this is likely a read error; the protein given here is translated from the DNA itself. The chain joins TRDV1 to TRDJ1, with 12 bases aligning to TRDD3. J gave up 4 bases and V 3 bases, and 12 bases lay outside the gene matches. Germline-derived CDR1 and CDR2 are TSWWSYY and QGS. CDR3 length: 18 residues. The CDR3 loop is CALGDPYWGIQIVDKLIF. In DNA form, the CDR3 reads TGTGCTCTTGGGGACCCTTACTGGGGGATACAGATCGTCGATAAACTCATCTTT.

J gene TRDJ1 was identified, but the V gene was not called; TRDD3, the table's D call, was not compared with the DNA. The CDR3 has 19 amino acids. CDR3 sequence (DNA): TGTGCTTCATTGTGCCTTCCTGGCTGGGGGATACGCCCGGACGTTAAACTCATCTTT. It is translated as CASLCLPGWGIRPDVKLIF.

Notes on this clone: This likely reflects a read error, since a far larger clone is one base away. Other DNA sequences from this sample encode an identical CDR3 as well. This chain joins TRDV2 and TRDJ1; 13 bases are shared with TRDD3. Germline-derived CDR1 and CDR2 are GEAIGNYY and EKD. This CDR3 region has 19 residues. DNA of the CDR3: TGTGCTTGTGACACGTTACTGGGGGATACGCTCCTATATACCGATAAACTCATCTTT. Translated, it gives CACDTLLGDTLLYTDKLIF.

This clone was seen more than once but under ten times. The protein given by TCRdb reflects a much larger clone and differs at residue 11 from this DNA's translation, likely from a read error; the protein shown is the DNA's translation. The chain links TRDV2 to TRDJ1, with 8 bases matching TRDD3. This CDR3 spans 17 amino acids. Germline V gives CDR1 GEAIGNYY, CDR2 EKD. J lost 2 bases, V lost 1 base, and 11 bases had no gene match. The CDR3 here is CACDTVGGFRKTDKLIF. As DNA, the CDR3 is TGTGCCTGTGACACTGTTGGGGGATTTCGCAAAACCGATAAACTCATCTTT.

There are a few counts of this clone. This DNA translates differently at residue 4 from the TCRdb protein, which is that of a much larger clone; a read error is likely, and the protein shown is the DNA's own translation. The chain joins TRDV2 to TRDJ1; no reliable D call. Germline CDR1 reads GEAIGNYY; CDR2 reads EKD. This CDR3 region has 17 residues. The chain's CDR3 is CACNTVTVLQYTDKLIF. In nucleotides, the CDR3 is TGTGCCTGTAACACCGTCACCGTACTACAGTACACCGATAAACTCATCTTT.

There are a few counts of this clone. The protein held in TCRdb is that of a much larger clone and does not match this DNA's translation at residue 16, likely because of a read error; the protein shown is translated from the DNA. The rearrangement links TRDV2 to TRDJ1; TRDD3 matches 11 bases. Germline V gene sequence: CDR1 GEAIGNYY, CDR2 EKD. This CDR3 is 20 amino acids long. This CDR3 is CACDPCLYWGIVGHTGKLIF. The CDR3 nucleotides read TGTGCCTGTGACCCCTGCCTGTACTGGGGGATAGTTGGTCACACCGGTAAACTCATCTTT.

This clone was seen only a few times. A read error likely explains why the TCRdb protein, taken from a much larger clone, differs from this DNA's translation at residue 4; the protein shown is translated from the DNA. The J gene is TRDJ1, the V gene TRDV2, with TRDD3 matching over 13 bases. The V and J ends lost 5 bases and 5 bases, in that order; junction bases with no gene match: 7. In germline, CDR1 is GEAIGNYY, CDR2 EKD. This CDR3 spans 15 amino acids. As DNA, the CDR3 is TGTGCCTGTGGCTATACTGGGGGATACGGGGATAAACTCATCTTT. Amino acids: CACGYTGGYGDKLIF.

In this sample, this clone turned up a few times. One base separates it from a far larger clone, so it is likely a read error. This chain uses TRDV2 with TRDJ1; D gene ambiguous. Germline lookup yields CDR1 GEAIGNYY and CDR2 EKD. The CDR3 contains 14 residues. V was shortened by 9 bases and J by 0 bases, with 16 bases between the two germline ends. CDR3 sequence: CARAAVRYTDKLIF. The CDR3 bases are TGTGCCCGTGCCGCTGTGAGGTACACCGATAAACTCATCTTT.

This clone qualifies as large (0.1 to 1%). Additional DNA sequences in this sample encode the identical CDR3. The rearrangement uses TRDV2 and TRDJ1; 10 nucleotides agree with TRDD3. CDR3 length: 16 amino acids. Germline values: CDR1 GEAIGNYY, CDR2 EKD. V trimming: 2 bases; J trimming: 0 bases; junction bases outside the gene matches: 5. As DNA, the CDR3 is TGTGCCTGTGACAAACTGGGGGATCTGTACACCGATAAACTCATCTTT. This translates into CACDKLGDLYTDKLIF.

Details on this clone: The likely explanation is a read error, given a far larger clone one base away. V usage is TRDV1 and J usage is TRDJ1; 10 nucleotides align to TRDD3. The germline V gene encodes CDR1 TSWWSYY and CDR2 QGS. The CDR3 is 25 residues long. V shed 3 bases, J shed 0 bases, and the junction held 31 bases outside the gene matches. CDR3 residues: CALGESQAPCSGLGGLGDYTDKLIF. The CDR3 DNA reads as TGTGCTCTTGGGGAGTCCCAGGCCCCATGCTCTGGACTGGGGGGACTGGGGGATTACACCGATAAACTCATCTTT.

There are a few counts of this clone. The chain employs TRDV2 and TRDJ1; the match to TRDD3 covers 13 bases. The CDR3 sequence is 16 residues long. Trimming at V came to 4 bases and at J to 9 bases, leaving 13 bases not matched to a gene. Germline V lookup: CDR1 GEAIGNYY, CDR2 EKD. CDR3 loop: CACDPLGDTTREELIF. Here the CDR3 DNA reads TGTGCCTGTGATCCACTGGGGGATACGACGAGGGAGGAACTCATCTTT.

This clone was observed a few times. TCRdb's entry gives the protein of a much larger clone, which mismatches this DNA's translation at residue 5, likely from a read error; the protein reported here is translated from the DNA. This sequence joins TRDV2 and TRDJ1; TRDD3 agrees at 13 bases. CDR1 is GEAIGNYY and CDR2 is EKD in the germline V gene. Germline trimming cut 3 bases from V and 0 bases from J; bases unmatched to any gene: 6. This CDR3 contains 17 residues. Here the CDR3 reads CACDSLGDTENTDKLIF. The CDR3 DNA reads TGTGCCTGTGACTCACTGGGGGATACGGAAAACACCGATAAACTCATCTTT.

Notes on this clone: A far larger clone is one nucleotide away, so this likely arose from a read error. Other nucleotide sequences from this sample produce the same CDR3. The V and J genes are TRDV1 and TRDJ1, with D possibly TRDD2 on 5 matching bases. This CDR3 contains 9 residues. Germline loops: CDR1 TSWWSYY, CDR2 QGS. The CDR3 DNA reads as TGTGCTCTTGGAGAACTCTATACCTTC. Encoded protein: CALGELYTF.

Comments on this clone: One end of the junction fails to match germline, which may point to a read error. Other DNA sequences in this specimen translate into the identical CDR3. The V call is TRDV2, the J call TRDJ1; D unresolved. CDR3 length: 17 amino acids. CDR1 and CDR2 (germline): GEAIGNYY, EKD. CDR3 loop: CACDTVSAGSNSDKLIF. The CDR3 DNA follows: TGTGCCTGCGACACCGTGAGCGCTGGATCCAATTCCGATAAACTCATCTTT.

The J gene is TRDJ1; the V gene was not called; the table's D gene call, TRDD3, was not cross checked with the DNA. CDR3 length: 18 amino acids. This CDR3 is CALGESYPTGDKNDKLIF. The CDR3 DNA reads as TGTGCTCTTGGGGAGTCCTACCCAACTGGGGATAAGAACGATAAACTCATCTTT.

This clone was recorded a few times. The J gene is given as TRDJ1, and the V gene is not called; TRDD2 was called by the table and not checked on the DNA. The CDR3 sequence is 13 residues long. CDR3 nucleotide sequence: TGTGCTTCATTGTGCCTTCCTGTGGATAAACTCATCTTT. Its translation: CASLCLPVDKLIF.